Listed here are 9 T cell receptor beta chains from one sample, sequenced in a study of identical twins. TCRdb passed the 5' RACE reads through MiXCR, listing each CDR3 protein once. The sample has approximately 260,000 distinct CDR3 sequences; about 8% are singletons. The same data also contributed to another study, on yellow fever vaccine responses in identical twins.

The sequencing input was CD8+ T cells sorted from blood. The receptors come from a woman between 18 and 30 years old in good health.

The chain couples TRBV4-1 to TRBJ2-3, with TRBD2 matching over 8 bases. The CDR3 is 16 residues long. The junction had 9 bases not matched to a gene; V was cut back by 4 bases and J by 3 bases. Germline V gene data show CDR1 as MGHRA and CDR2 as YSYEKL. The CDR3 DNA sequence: TGCGCCAGCAGCCCCCACACTAGCGGAGATACAGATACGCAGTATTTT. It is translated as CASSPHTSGDTDTQYF.

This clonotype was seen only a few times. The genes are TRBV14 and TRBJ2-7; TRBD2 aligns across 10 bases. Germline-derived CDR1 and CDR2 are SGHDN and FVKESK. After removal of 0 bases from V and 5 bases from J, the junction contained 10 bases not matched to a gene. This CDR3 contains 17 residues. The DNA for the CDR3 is TGTGCCAGCAGCCAAGATCGGGCTAGCGGGAGTCTCGACGAGCAGTACTTC. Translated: CASSQDRASGSLDEQYF.

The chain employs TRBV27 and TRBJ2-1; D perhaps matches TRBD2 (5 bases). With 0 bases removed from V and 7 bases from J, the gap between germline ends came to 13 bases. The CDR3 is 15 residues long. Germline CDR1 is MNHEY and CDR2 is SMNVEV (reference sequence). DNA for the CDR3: TGTGCCAGCAGTTTATCAGCGGCCTCTGGGAATGAGCAGTTCTTC. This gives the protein CASSLSAASGNEQFF.

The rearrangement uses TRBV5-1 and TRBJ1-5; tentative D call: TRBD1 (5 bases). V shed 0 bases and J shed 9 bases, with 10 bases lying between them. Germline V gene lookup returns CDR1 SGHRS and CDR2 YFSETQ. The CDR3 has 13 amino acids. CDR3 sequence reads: CASSLAGGGPQHF. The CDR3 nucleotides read TGCGCCAGCAGCTTGGCCGGCGGGGGGCCCCAGCATTTT.

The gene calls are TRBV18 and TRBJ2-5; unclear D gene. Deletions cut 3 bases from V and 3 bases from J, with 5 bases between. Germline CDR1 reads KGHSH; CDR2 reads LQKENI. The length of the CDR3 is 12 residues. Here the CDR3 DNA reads TGTGCCAGCTCACCGCTGGAAGAGACCCAGTACTTC. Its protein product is CASSPLEETQYF.

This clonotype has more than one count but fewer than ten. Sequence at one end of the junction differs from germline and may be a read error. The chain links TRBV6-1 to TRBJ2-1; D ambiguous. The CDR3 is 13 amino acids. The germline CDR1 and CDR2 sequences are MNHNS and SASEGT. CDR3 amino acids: CASSQANRNEQFF. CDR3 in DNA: TGTGCCAGCAGTCAAGCGAATAGGAATGAGCAGTTCTTC.

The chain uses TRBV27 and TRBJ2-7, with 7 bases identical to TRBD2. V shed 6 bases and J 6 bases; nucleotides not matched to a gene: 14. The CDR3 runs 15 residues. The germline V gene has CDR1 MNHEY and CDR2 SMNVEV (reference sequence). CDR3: CASSLMAAGSTEQYF. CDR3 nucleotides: TGTGCCAGCAGCTTAATGGCAGCGGGAAGTACCGAGCAGTACTTC.

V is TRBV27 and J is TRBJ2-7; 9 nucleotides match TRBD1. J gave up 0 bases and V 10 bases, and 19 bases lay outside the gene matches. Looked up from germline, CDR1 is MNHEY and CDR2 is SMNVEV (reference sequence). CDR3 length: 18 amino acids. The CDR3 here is CATRGWGQGHVNSYEQYF. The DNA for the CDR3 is TGTGCCACCCGAGGATGGGGACAGGGTCATGTGAACTCCTACGAGCAGTACTTC.

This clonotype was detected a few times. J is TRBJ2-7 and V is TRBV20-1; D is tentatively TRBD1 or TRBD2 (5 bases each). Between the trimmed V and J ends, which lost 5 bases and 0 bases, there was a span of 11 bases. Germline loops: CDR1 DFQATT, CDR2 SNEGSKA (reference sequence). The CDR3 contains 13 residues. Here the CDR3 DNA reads TGCAGTGCTGGGACCCTGAGCTCCTACGAGCAGTACTTC. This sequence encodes CSAGTLSSYEQYF.